This TCR beta chain was identified during a study of blood T cell repertoires in COVID-19. As for the study in general: Specimens from acute and convalescent COVID-19 originated in the United States, Italy and Spain. T cells, B-cell-depleted T cells, or PBMCs provided the cDNA or gDNA that served as material.

The germline V and J ends were trimmed by 6 bases and 2 bases, with 17 bases remaining between them. This CDR3 is built from 15 residues. The germline gives CDR1 MDHEN, CDR2 SYDVKM. Seattle enrolled patients during active infection and tracked them longitudinally. Study processing details: Amplification from reference gene primers served as the basis for estimated nucleated cell counts. Assay used: immunoSEQ multiplex PCR; TCRdb lists only in-frame clones, some missing. Clonal size and the V and J genes are those of that table, whereas D and trimming came from the DNA. The sample yields some 180,000 clones, roughly 79% seen once.

The V call is TRBV28, the J call TRBJ2-7; a possible D gene is TRBD2 (7 bases). The receptor was derived from a woman older than 75 with COVID-19, enrolled during active disease. The sample taken for sequencing was peripheral blood. CDR3 loop: CASRRGREYTYEQYF. The CDR3 DNA follows: TGTGCCAGCAGGCGGGGGCGGGAGTACACCTACGAGCAGTACTTC.